Following are 19 T cell receptor beta chains from one sample sequenced in a study of T cells after posttransplantation cyclophosphamide. The protocol was immunoSEQ multiplex PCR, while the TCRdb copy is restricted to in-frame clones and leaves out a portion. The data hold some 47,000 clones, with 70% to 90% observed a single time. The material sequenced was PBMCs. The receptor source for this set is a man aged 30 to 39 with a blood cancer, CMV-positive, and with a related stem cell donor.

The chain links TRBV7-2 to TRBJ2-5; weak D call: TRBD2 (5 bases). Per germline, CDR1 SGHTA and CDR2 FQGNSA. V lost 1 base and J lost 2, with 8 bases in between. The CDR3 has 14 amino acids. The chain's CDR3 is CASSLELVQETQYF. The DNA for the CDR3 is TGTGCCAGCAGCTTAGAACTAGTTCAAGAGACCCAGTACTTC.

The gene calls are TRBV28 and TRBJ2-1, with D possibly being TRBD1 (6 bases). The CDR3 totals 13 residues. CDR1 and CDR2 (germline): MDHEN, SYDVKM. V lost 8 bases and J 2 bases, leaving 10 bases between the germline ends. The CDR3, as DNA: TGTGCCAGCGGACAGTCCCCCTACAATGAGCAGTTCTTC. Its translation: CASGQSPYNEQFF.

The rearrangement uses TRBV11-3 and TRBJ1-1, with 7 bases fitting TRBD1. Germline V gene data show CDR1 as SGHNT and CDR2 as YENEEA. The CDR3 loop spans 14 amino acids. Trimming took 3 bases from V and 4 from J; bases not matched to a gene: 5. For the CDR3, the DNA is TGTGCCAGCAGCTTTACAGGGGACAGCACTGAAGCTTTCTTT. Residues: CASSFTGDSTEAFF.

J is TRBJ1-1 and V is TRBV27, with 7 bases that match TRBD1. Losses at the gene ends were 4 bases for V and 1 base for J; bases not matched to a gene: 6. Germline CDR1 and CDR2: MNHEY and SMNVEV (reference sequence). The CDR3 is made up of 15 amino acids. The CDR3, as DNA: TGTGCCAGCAGTTCGGCTTGGACAGGGAACACTGAAGCTTTCTTT. Translated, it gives CASSSAWTGNTEAFF.

This chain uses TRBV30 with TRBJ1-2; TRBD1 might be the D (6 bases). Germline CDR1 and CDR2: GTSNPN and SVGIG (reference sequence). CDR3 size: 14 residues. V shed 1 base and J shed 4 bases, with 13 bases lying between them. For the CDR3, the DNA is TGTGCCTGGAGTGCGTACCAGGGGCCCTATGGCTACACCTTC. Its protein is CAWSAYQGPYGYTF.

This clone was counted a single time. The rearrangement links TRBV7-9 to TRBJ2-7; TRBD1 matches 11 bases. Germline-derived CDR1 and CDR2 are SEHNR and FQNEAQ (reference sequence). Trimming at V came to 5 bases and at J to 3 bases, leaving 9 bases not matched to a gene. The CDR3 extends over 16 amino acids. The CDR3 sequence: CASSEKAGTGGYEQYF. The CDR3 DNA sequence: TGTGCCAGCAGCGAGAAAGCCGGGACAGGGGGCTACGAGCAGTACTTC.

This chain uses TRBV5-1 with TRBJ2-5, with 7 bases aligning to TRBD1. The J call may be in error: the DNA end matches TRBJ2-7 better. Per the germline V gene, CDR1 is SGHRS and CDR2 is YFSETQ. This CDR3 contains 16 residues. The CDR3 loop is CASSLEPPGGFYEQYF. The CDR3 nucleotides read TGCGCCAGCAGCTTGGAGCCTCCAGGGGGATTTTACGAGCAGTACTTC.

The rearrangement links TRBV2 to TRBJ1-1; unclear D gene. V lost 4 bases, J lost 2 bases, and 8 bases lay in between. CDR1 is SNHLY and CDR2 is FYNNEI in the germline V gene. The CDR3 totals 13 residues. As DNA, the CDR3 is TGTGCCAGCAGTGGCGAGGGAAACACTGAAGCTTTCTTT. The encoded protein is CASSGEGNTEAFF.

This clone was picked up one time. The V gene is TRBV19, the J gene TRBJ1-4; 10 bases align to TRBD1. This CDR3 is 16 amino acids long. Germline lookup yields CDR1 LNHDA and CDR2 SQIVND (reference sequence). With V trimmed by 6 bases and J by 14 bases, 18 bases remained unmatched. The CDR3 protein is CASRKSGTGAFVQLFF. The CDR3 DNA reads as TGTGCCAGTAGAAAATCCGGGACAGGGGCGTTTGTACAGCTGTTTTTT.

Points on this clone: This sample also contains other DNA sequences that code for the same CDR3. V gene TRBV18 combines with J gene TRBJ2-7; maybe TRBD1 (6 bases). This CDR3 contains 15 residues. V was cut by 3 bases and J by 2 bases, with 14 bases left in between. In germline, CDR1 is KGHSH, CDR2 LQKENI. The CDR3 sequence is CASSPPAGAAYEQYF. Here the CDR3 DNA reads TGTGCCAGCTCACCCCCAGCAGGGGCAGCCTACGAGCAGTACTTC.

The chain links TRBV7-6 to TRBJ2-5; the D is unclear. The CDR3 has 16 residues. Per the germline V gene, CDR1 is SGHVS and CDR2 is FNYEAQ. The V and J ends lost 2 bases and 2 bases respectively, with 15 bases between them. This CDR3 reads CASSLSRVRDQETQYF. The CDR3 nucleotides read TGTGCCAGCAGCTTATCACGGGTTAGAGATCAAGAGACCCAGTACTTC.

The gene calls are TRBV7-2 and TRBJ2-5, with 9 bases lining up with TRBD2. CDR1 and CDR2 (germline): SGHTA, FQGNSA. Trimming took 2 bases from V and 4 from J; bases not matched to a gene: 8. This CDR3 comprises 16 residues. The CDR3 coding sequence is TGTGCCAGCAGCTTAAGCAGGGCGGGAGGGGGAGAGACCCAGTACTTC. This sequence encodes CASSLSRAGGGETQYF.

The chain uses TRBV6-4 and TRBJ2-5; 8 nucleotides agree with TRBD2. The V gene's germline CDR1 is MRHNA and CDR2 SNTAGT. Unmatched junction bases numbered 14, after V lost 6 bases and J lost 5 bases. The CDR3 covers 16 residues. CDR3 sequence reads: CASRARSGRFLETQYF. The CDR3 DNA follows: TGTGCCAGCAGGGCGAGAAGCGGGAGATTCTTGGAGACCCAGTACTTC.

The rearrangement links TRBV5-4 to TRBJ1-2, with no clear D. The CDR3 length is 14 residues. CDR1 SGHNT and CDR2 YYREEE come from the germline V gene (reference sequence). The ends were cut back, 0 bases at V and 4 bases at J, with 10 bases in the middle. The DNA for the CDR3 is TGTGCCAGCAGCTTGGGAGGGCGTCCCTATGGCTACACCTTC. Translating gives CASSLGGRPYGYTF.

The chain links TRBV7-2 to TRBJ1-2; D ambiguous. V lost 6 bases and J 0 bases, leaving 11 bases between the germline ends. CDR1 and CDR2 from the germline V gene are SGHTA and FQGNSA. This CDR3 comprises 14 residues. CDR3 nucleotides: TGTGCCAGCAGTTCTTACTTTGCTAACTATGGCTACACCTTC. This encodes CASSSYFANYGYTF. Full variable domain (rest looked up from reference TRBV7-2 and TRBJ1-2): GAGVSQSPSNKVTEKGKDVELRCDPISGHTALYWYRQSLGQGLEFLIYFQGNSAPDKSGLPSDRFSAERTGGSVSTLTIQRTQQEDSAVYLCASSSYFANYGYTFGSGTRLTVV.

The V call is TRBV7-2, the J call TRBJ2-1, with 7 bases matching TRBD2. Per the germline V gene, CDR1 is SGHTA and CDR2 is FQGNSA. The junction had 14 bases not matched to a gene; V was cut back by 2 bases and J by 4 bases. CDR3 length equals 18 residues. The CDR3: CASSLKSGATSLYNEQFF. The CDR3 region has the DNA TGTGCCAGCAGCTTAAAAAGCGGGGCCACCTCGCTTTACAATGAGCAGTTCTTC.

The chain uses TRBV2 and TRBJ2-3; weak D call: TRBD2 (6 bases). Germline CDR1 and CDR2: SNHLY and FYNNEI. The CDR3 extends over 14 amino acids. The ends were cut back, 1 base at V and 6 bases at J, with 11 bases in the middle. The CDR3 bases are TGTGCCAGCAGTGAAGGGACTCGGGGGGATACGCAGTATTTT. It encodes CASSEGTRGDTQYF.

This chain uses TRBV6-5 with TRBJ2-3; tentatively, D is TRBD2 (6 bases). The V end was cut by 5 bases, the J end by 4 bases, with 16 bases between. CDR1 is MNHEY and CDR2 is SVGAGI in the germline V gene. This CDR3 is built from 15 residues. The CDR3 protein is CASSSPSTGADTQYF. The CDR3 DNA reads TGTGCCAGCAGTAGCCCTTCTACGGGGGCAGATACGCAGTATTTT.

The genes are TRBV7-2 and TRBJ2-7; no reliable D call. V lost 1 base and J 3 bases, leaving 10 bases between the germline ends. There are 14 residues in the CDR3. Germline loops: CDR1 SGHTA, CDR2 FQGNSA. Here the CDR3 reads CASSLVGLIYEQYF. The CDR3 DNA reads TGTGCCAGCAGCTTAGTGGGCCTCATCTACGAGCAGTACTTC.